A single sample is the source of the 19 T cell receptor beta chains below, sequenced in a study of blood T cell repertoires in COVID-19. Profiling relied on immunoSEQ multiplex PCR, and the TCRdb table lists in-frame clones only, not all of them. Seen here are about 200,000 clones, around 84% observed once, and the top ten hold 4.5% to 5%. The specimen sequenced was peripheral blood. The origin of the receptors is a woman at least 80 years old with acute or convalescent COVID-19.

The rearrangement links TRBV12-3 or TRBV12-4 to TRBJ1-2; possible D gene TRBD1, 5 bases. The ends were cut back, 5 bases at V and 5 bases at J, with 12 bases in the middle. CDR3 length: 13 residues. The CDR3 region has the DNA TGTGCCAGCAGTGGGGGGAGGGCTTATGGCTACACCTTC. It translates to CASSGGRAYGYTF.

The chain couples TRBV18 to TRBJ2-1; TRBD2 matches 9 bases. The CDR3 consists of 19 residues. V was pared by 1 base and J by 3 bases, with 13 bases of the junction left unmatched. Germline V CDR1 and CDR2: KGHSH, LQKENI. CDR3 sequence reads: CASSPLPGPAGGIYNEQFF. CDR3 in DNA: TGTGCCAGCTCACCACTCCCGGGCCCAGCGGGAGGTATCTACAATGAGCAGTTCTTC.

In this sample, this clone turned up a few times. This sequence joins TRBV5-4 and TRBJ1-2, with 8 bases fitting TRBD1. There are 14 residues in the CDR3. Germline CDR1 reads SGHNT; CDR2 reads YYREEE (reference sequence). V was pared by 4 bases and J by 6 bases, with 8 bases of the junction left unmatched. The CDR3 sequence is CASSSAWTGHGYTF. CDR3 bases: TGTGCCAGCAGCAGCGCGTGGACAGGGCATGGCTACACCTTC.

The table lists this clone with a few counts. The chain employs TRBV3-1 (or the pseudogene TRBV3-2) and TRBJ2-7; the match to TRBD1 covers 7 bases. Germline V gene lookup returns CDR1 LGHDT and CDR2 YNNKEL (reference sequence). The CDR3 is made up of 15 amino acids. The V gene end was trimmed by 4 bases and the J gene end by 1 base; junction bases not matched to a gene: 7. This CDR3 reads CASSRGQDPSYEQYF. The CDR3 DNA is TGTGCCAGCAGCCGCGGACAGGACCCTTCCTACGAGCAGTACTTC.

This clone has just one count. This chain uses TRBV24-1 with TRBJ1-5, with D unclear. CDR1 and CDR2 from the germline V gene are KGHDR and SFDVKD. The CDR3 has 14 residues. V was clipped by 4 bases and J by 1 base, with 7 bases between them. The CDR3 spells CATSEPGSNQPQHF. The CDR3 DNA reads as TGTGCCACCAGTGAACCTGGCAGCAATCAGCCCCAGCATTTT.

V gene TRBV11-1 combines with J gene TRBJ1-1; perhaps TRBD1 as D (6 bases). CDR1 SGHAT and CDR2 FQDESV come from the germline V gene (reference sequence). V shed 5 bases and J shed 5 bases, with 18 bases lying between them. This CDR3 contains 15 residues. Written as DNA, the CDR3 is TGTGCCAGCAGCCCAGGACGGCTAAGGGGGACTGAAGCTTTCTTT. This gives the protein CASSPGRLRGTEAFF.

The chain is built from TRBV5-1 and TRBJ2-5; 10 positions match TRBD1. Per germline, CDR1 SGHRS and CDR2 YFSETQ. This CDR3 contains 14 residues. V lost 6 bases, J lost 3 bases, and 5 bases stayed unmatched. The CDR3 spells CASNSGTGEETQYF. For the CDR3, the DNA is TGCGCCAGCAACTCCGGGACAGGGGAAGAGACCCAGTACTTC.

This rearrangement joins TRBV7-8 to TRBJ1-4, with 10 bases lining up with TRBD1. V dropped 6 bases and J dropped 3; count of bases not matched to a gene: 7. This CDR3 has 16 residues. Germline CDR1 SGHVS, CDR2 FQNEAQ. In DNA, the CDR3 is TGTGCCAGCAGTTCAAGACAGGGGGCTTCTAATGAAAAACTGTTTTTT. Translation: CASSSRQGASNEKLFF.

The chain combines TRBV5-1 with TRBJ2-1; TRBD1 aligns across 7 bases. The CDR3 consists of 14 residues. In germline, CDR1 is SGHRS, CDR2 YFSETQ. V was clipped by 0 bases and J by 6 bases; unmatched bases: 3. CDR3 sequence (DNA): TGCGCCAGCAGCTTGGGACAGGGTATCAATGAGCAGTTCTTC. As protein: CASSLGQGINEQFF.

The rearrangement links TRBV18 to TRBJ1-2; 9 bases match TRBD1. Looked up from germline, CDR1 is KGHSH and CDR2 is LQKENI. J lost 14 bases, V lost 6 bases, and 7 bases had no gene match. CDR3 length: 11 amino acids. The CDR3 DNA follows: TGTGCCAGCTCCACGAGGGACAGGGTAACCTTC. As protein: CASSTRDRVTF. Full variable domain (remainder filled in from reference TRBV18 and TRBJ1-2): NAGVMQNPRHLVRRRGQEARLRCSPMKGHSHVYWYRQLPEEGLKFMVYLQKENIIDESGMPKERFSAEFPKEGPSILRIQQVVRGDSAAYFCASSTRDRVTFGSGTRLTVV.

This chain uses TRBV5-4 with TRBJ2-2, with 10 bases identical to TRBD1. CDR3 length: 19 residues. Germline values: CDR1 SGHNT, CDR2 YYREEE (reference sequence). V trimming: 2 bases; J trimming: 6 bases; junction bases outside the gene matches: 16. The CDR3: CASSLGLEFRDRGPGELFF. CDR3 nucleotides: TGTGCCAGCAGCTTAGGGTTGGAATTCCGGGACAGGGGTCCCGGGGAGCTGTTTTTT.

The CDR3 DNA follows: TGTGCCAGCAGTTCAGGGCAGGGGACCTTTTTCACTGAAGCTTTCTTT. This gives the protein CASSSGQGTFFTEAFF. V gene TRBV6-2 or TRBV6-3 combines with J gene TRBJ1-1; possibly TRBD1 for D (6 bases). CDR1 is MNHEY, CDR2 SVGEGT, per germline. This CDR3 is 16 amino acids long. Trimming shortened V by 4 bases and J by 4 bases, and 19 bases separated the two germline ends.

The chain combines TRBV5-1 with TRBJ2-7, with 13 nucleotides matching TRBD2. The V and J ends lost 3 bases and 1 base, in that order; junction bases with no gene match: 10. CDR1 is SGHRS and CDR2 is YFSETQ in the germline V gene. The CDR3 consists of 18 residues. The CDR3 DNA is TGCGCCAGCAGCTCCGGACTAGCGGGAGTCTACGGTTCCTACGAGCAGTACTTC. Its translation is CASSSGLAGVYGSYEQYF.

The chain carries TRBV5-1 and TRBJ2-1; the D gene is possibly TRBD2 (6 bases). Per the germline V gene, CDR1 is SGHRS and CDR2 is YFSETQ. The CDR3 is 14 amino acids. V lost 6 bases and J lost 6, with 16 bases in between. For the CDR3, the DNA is TGCGCCAGCACTCTGGGCGGGATACTCAATGAGCAGTTCTTC. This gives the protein CASTLGGILNEQFF.

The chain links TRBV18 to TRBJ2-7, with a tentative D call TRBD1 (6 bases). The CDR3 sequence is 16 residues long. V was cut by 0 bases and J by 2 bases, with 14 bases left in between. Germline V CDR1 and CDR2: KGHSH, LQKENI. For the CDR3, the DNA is TGTGCCAGCTCACCACCGGGACACAGGATCCCCTACGAGCAGTACTTC. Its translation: CASSPPGHRIPYEQYF.

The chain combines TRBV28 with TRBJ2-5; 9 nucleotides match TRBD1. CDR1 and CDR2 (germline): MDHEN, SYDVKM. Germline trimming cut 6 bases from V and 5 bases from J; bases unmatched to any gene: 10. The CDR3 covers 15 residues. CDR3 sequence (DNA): TGTGCCAGCAGCCCCCCGGGACAGGGATGGGAGACCCAGTACTTC. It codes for CASSPPGQGWETQYF.

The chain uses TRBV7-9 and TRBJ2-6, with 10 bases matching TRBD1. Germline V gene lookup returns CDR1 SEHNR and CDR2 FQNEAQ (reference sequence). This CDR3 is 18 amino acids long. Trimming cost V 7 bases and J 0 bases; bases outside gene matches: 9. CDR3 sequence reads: CASTTGTGDFSGANVLTF. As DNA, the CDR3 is TGTGCCAGCACTACCGGGACAGGGGATTTCTCTGGGGCCAACGTCCTGACTTTC.

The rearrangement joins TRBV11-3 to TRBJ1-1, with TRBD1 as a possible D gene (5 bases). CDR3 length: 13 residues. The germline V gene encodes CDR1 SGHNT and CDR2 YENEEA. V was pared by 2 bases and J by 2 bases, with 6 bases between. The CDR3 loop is CASSLTGNTEAFF. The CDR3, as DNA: TGTGCCAGCAGCTTAACAGGTAACACTGAAGCTTTCTTT. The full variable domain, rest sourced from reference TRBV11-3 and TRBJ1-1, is EAGVVQSPRYKIIEKKQPVAFWCNPISGHNTLYWYLQNLGQGPELLIRYENEEAVDDSQLPKDRFSAERLKGVDSTLKIQPAELGDSAVYLCASSLTGNTEAFFGQGTRLTVV.

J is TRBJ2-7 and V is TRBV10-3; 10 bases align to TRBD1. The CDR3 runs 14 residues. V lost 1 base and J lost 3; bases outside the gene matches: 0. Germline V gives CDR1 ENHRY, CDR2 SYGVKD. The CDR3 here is CAISEWDRGYEQYF. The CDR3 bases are TGTGCCATCAGTGAGTGGGACAGGGGCTACGAGCAGTACTTC.